The TCR beta chain described here comes from a study of neurological immune-mediated disorders. J gave up 4 bases and V 5 bases, and 18 bases lay outside the gene matches. This CDR3 contains 18 residues. Germline V gene data show CDR1 as SEHNR and CDR2 as FQNEAQ (reference sequence). This clonotype was recorded at least ten times. TCRdb re-called the 5' RACE reads through MiXCR, storing one row per CDR3 protein. The sample has 84,000 or so distinct CDR3 sequences; 10% are singletons. The V and J genes are TRBV7-9 and TRBJ2-5, with 8 bases lining up with TRBD1. This receptor was obtained from a man aged 40-49 years in good health. Sequences were obtained from PBMCs. This chain's CDR3 is CASSPTPPGGLVGETQYF. DNA of the CDR3: TGTGCCAGCAGCCCAACCCCCCCAGGGGGCTTGGTAGGAGAGACCCAGTACTTC.